The T cell receptor (beta chain) under discussion was sequenced for a study of cytomegalovirus exposure and HLA in healthy donors (dated by TCRdb to 2017 to 2019). With respect to the entire study: An earlier analysis of approximately 640 of the donors reported roughly 270 Gb of sequence data and more than 90 million unique TCR beta sequences from roughly 200 million T cells. About 280 gigabases of sequencing data and around 85 million unique TCR sequences made up an early release that covered under 750 HLA-typed donors. The genetic ancestry cluster associated with self-reported Caucasian donors included about 84% of the roughly 390 genotyped donors. The study was designed to test whether signatures of past pathogen exposure could be identified by cataloging public T cell receptors. The study used immunosequencing to profile the T cell repertoires of more than 650 subjects and linked those repertoires to cytomegalovirus serostatus. Besides the first cohort of approximately 670 subjects, a separate validation cohort made up of over 100 different subjects was used. To predict cytomegalovirus infection status, the study combined high-throughput TCR immunosequencing, statistical association of individual TCRs with disease status, and machine learning. In a later analysis, previously published TCR beta repertoires from 500 to 750 donors were re-analyzed and high-resolution HLA genotyping was added so that TCR occurrence patterns could be studied. Rather than using new phenotypic data, the later analysis identified candidate immune exposures from TCR beta sequences and from how often those sequences occurred across donors. An earlier analysis of approximately 500 of the donors applied high-throughput TCR beta sequencing to assess whether each TCR beta V gene segment acted as functional or pseudogenic. Donor age, sex, ethnicity and CMV serostatus were compiled together with the repertoire data. Genome-wide SNP genotypes for about 60% of the 666 donors were used in a later genetic analysis, which treated that subset as a discovery cohort. All discovery cohort repertoires had been generated on a single sequencing platform. HLA typing included class I and class II loci at four-digit resolution. The number of typed donors differed by locus: about 620-630 for A, B, C, DRB1 and DQB1; approximately 530 for DQA1; around 610 for DPA1; and around 490 for DPB1. Because of strong linkage in the cohort, a few DR-DQ haplotypes were treated as single units for association and clustering. Among 300 to 500 genotyped donors of the cohort, an average of approximately 200,000 unique TCR beta nucleotide sequences was sequenced per donor, of which about 19% were non-productive. Here is what the overall study found, with its caveats: Because counts were too low, seventeen rarely observed V segments, including chromosome 9 orphons, were excluded from the earlier analysis of roughly 580 of the donors. A further reported finding was that TCR beta sequences accurately predicted the HLA-A and HLA-B alleles for most subjects in the first cohort. A later analysis reported that several top co-occurrence clusters appeared linked to parvovirus B19, influenza, CMV and Epstein-Barr virus. A cluster of highly shared sequence variants was judged likely to represent a technical artifact of the sequencing pipeline. Strong co-occurrence of HLA alleles, especially DR and DQ, made assigning TCR associations to individual alleles difficult. Some IMGT-functional V segments, including TRBV6-2 and TRBV6-3, could not be told apart with the 87-base-pair reads, so those segments were excluded. According to a later analysis, most CMV-associated TCR beta chains appeared to be HLA-restricted, and the HLA associations seemed to be driven largely by CMV exposure. In a later genetic analysis, a missense DCLRE1C variant was associated with V-gene and J-gene trimming of TCR beta chains, and the association was replicated in an independent cohort. In a later analysis, HLA-associated TCR beta chains showed more clonal expansion and lower generation probabilities than non-associated chains that were equally common. Across donors, most TCR sequences were observed very rarely, whereas some public TCRs were present in many individuals. In the study, around 150 TCR beta chains were listed as associated with cytomegalovirus. In this cohort, only TCR beta chains were sequenced, and detectable features were limited by the absence of alpha or paired-chain data. The classifier was reported to diagnose cytomegalovirus status with high specificity and sensitivity in both the original and validation cohorts. The presence/absence analyses assumed that sequencing depth was roughly uniform across donors, and that assumption may not be true. In an earlier analysis of fewer than 750 of the donors, most TCR beta V segments were observed in productive rearrangements about 90% or about 30% of the time, broadly matching IMGT annotations. The only immune exposure information available for the cohort was CMV serostatus. The authors suggested that the approach could potentially be extended to other disease states and immunological phenotypes. Specific HLA alleles were associated with 15,000 to 20,000 TCR beta sequences at a false discovery rate of 0.05 in a later analysis. Because HLA typing was unavailable for some donors at each locus, only the typed subset was used in association tests. Linkage disequilibrium might explain the correlated functional status among segregating V segments, but an unknown experimental factor could not be ruled out. In a later genetic analysis, fewer N-insertions in productive TCRs were reported among donors in an Asian-associated ancestry cluster than the roughly 670-donor mean. In a later analysis, the rate of TCR association differed among HLA loci, with DRB1 alleles having the most associated TCRs and HLA-C alleles having the fewest. In vitro tests confirmed that three of the cytomegalovirus-associated TCR beta chains recognize cytomegalovirus antigens.

In the case of this clone: Its binding antigen is unknown. Base qualities were left out, and no much larger clone turns up one base away.

In total, about 650 healthy bone marrow donors made up the cohort. All cohort members were sampled while nominally healthy, although unrecorded immune exposures were likely present. The donor tested CMV seronegative and was one of the 352 seronegative cohort members. Every donor gave a peripheral blood sample, and the peripheral blood mononuclear cells from that sample were used for TCR beta sequencing. Genomic DNA was extracted from the blood cell samples with the Qiagen DNeasy Blood Extraction Kit. From the germline V gene, CDR1 is MNHEY and CDR2 is SVGAGI. V lost 7 bases and J lost 3 bases, and the count of bases not matched to a germline gene is 7. Its CDR3 holds 14 amino acids, cysteine through phenylalanine. Of the read, only the CDR3 DNA is kept; its 42 bases are in frame from base 1. Receptors were amplified or captured by the immunoSEQ multiplex PCR assay. The multiplex PCR relied on a mix of 60 forward primers for TCR Vbeta segments and 13 reverse primers for TCR Jbeta segments. The CDR3 region of rearranged TCR beta genes was amplified from genomic DNA with a multiplex PCR assay. Amplified TCR beta libraries were sequenced as 87-base-pair reads on the Illumina HiSeq System. Per the source publication's procedure: A later analysis counted about 82 million unique TCR beta chains across the 550 to 750 repertoires, and 9 million to 14 million of these chains were shared by at least two donors. A nearest-neighbor algorithm error-corrected the raw reads and collapsed the reads into unique sequences, merging closely related sequences to remove PCR and sequencing errors. V, D and J gene segments were assigned by aligning CDR3 sequences to IMGT reference sequences. For a sequence to be retained, at least a six-nucleotide match to both a V gene segment and a J gene segment was required. A rearrangement counted as productive if the CDR3 had no stop codons and remained in frame with V and J, and every other rearrangement counted as non-productive. CDR3 was defined by IMGT convention, running from the second conserved V-encoded cysteine to the conserved J-encoded phenylalanine. The earlier analysis of approximately 590 of the donors excluded any sequence lacking an unambiguous match to a single V gene segment. In an earlier analysis of around 590 of the donors, a V segment was called functional when productive rearrangements were above 56.7%, and segregating when the standard deviation between donors exceeded 5%. A statistical classification framework was built to diagnose cytomegalovirus status from the catalog of TCR beta chain sequences. In a later analysis, V and J genes were assigned by comparing TCR nucleotide sequences against IMGT/GENE-DB human TR gene sequences. The TCRdist pipeline was used in a later analysis to assign CDR3 sequences and most-parsimonious VDJ recombination scenarios. In a later analysis, each TCR beta chain was defined by its CDR3 amino acid sequence together with its V-gene family, and reads lacking a unique V-gene family were excluded. To address suspected cross-contamination and a sequencing artifact, a later analysis removed 592 highly shared, low-generation-probability nucleotide sequences. In a later analysis, a clonal expansion index for each public chain was calculated from normalized within-repertoire ranks of inferred template counts. Generation probabilities in a later analysis came from a VDJ recombination model fitted to out-of-frame rearrangements, and those results were checked against IGoR. Hypergeometric tests were used in a later analysis to score TCR-TCR, TCR-HLA and TCR-CMV co-occurrence, with a repertoire-size bias correction applied to the TCR pairs. A later analysis estimated false discovery rates by permuting HLA or CMV assignments 20 times. A later analysis grouped co-occurring TCRs with DBSCAN, adding TCRdist sequence similarity when clustering within HLA-allele-positive subsets. Repertoires with fewer than 30,000 or more than 120,000 public chains, plus five repertoires with anomalous nucleotide sharing, were excluded from co-occurrence clustering. Drawn from immuneACCESS, this table holds only the in-frame rearrangements with V and J called that TCRdb kept. Clones are partly lost; checked studies trace under half to an unresolved V gene and leave the rest unexplained. The DNA was the basis for D and trimming; V, J and clone size are from that table. The sample data list under 95,000 clones, and roughly 77% of these were observed just once. Together, the top ten hold approximately 2% of the sample.

Input material: PBMCs. In this chain, TRBV6-5 is recombined with TRBJ1-2; TRBD1 lines up with 8 middle nucleotides. This clonotype was obtained from a man in his forties in good health and CMV-seronegative. The sequence in DNA is TGTGCCAGCAACAAAGGACAGGGAGACTATGGCTACACCTTC. The translation is CASNKGQGDYGYTF.